The 9 T cell receptor beta chains below come from one sample, sequenced in a study of human T cells and chemical hapten exposure. Each CDR3 protein is one row after TCRdb ran MiXCR on the RACE reads. The table shows more than 300,000 distinct CDR3 sequences, with 5.5% occurring only once. Time point given: pre-sensitization, week 0. The sample's treatment: therapeutic diphenylcyclopropenone sensitization with weekly scalp DPC. The starting material was whole blood, obtained in connection with sensitization to the hapten diphenylcyclopropenone (DPC). These receptors were collected from a woman aged 18-35 years with alopecia areata. Some clones in this sample may be carry-over from other donors' samples.

This clonotype was observed many times. The V call is TRBV27, the J call TRBJ2-7; 7 bases match TRBD2. Germline CDR1 is MNHEY and CDR2 is SMNVEV (reference sequence). CDR3 length: 13 residues. V shed 0 bases and J 8 bases; nucleotides not matched to a gene: 4. CDR3 residues: CASSLSERGQQYF. For the CDR3, the DNA is TGTGCCAGCAGTTTATCAGAGCGGGGACAGCAGTACTTC.

A few counts support this clonotype. V usage is TRBV29-1 and J usage is TRBJ2-3; D unclear. The germline V gene has CDR1 SQVTM and CDR2 ANQGSEA. The CDR3 is 13 residues long. Trimming shortened V by 4 bases and J by 4 bases, and 12 bases separated the two germline ends. Here the CDR3 reads CSVGSGLPDTQYF. The CDR3 coding sequence is TGCAGCGTTGGTTCCGGTCTCCCAGATACGCAGTATTTT.

This clonotype occurred a few times. The genes are TRBV6-1 and TRBJ1-6, with D hard to call. The CDR3 sequence is 19 residues long. The germline V and J ends were trimmed by 5 bases and 2 bases, with 22 bases remaining between them. Germline loops: CDR1 MNHNS, CDR2 SASEGT. The CDR3 DNA reads TGTGCCAGCAGTACCCGGCCCTTCGCGGATTTGACCTATAATTCACCCCTCCACTTT. Its translation is CASSTRPFADLTYNSPLHF.

The chain carries TRBV7-9 and TRBJ1-2; 9 nucleotides match TRBD1. Germline CDR1 and CDR2: SEHNR and FQNEAQ (reference sequence). The ends lost 1 base at V and 5 bases at J; junction bases unmatched: 5. This CDR3 contains 15 residues. CDR3 amino acids: CASSLGGTGRYGYTF. As DNA, the CDR3 is TGTGCCAGCAGCTTAGGAGGGACAGGGCGATATGGCTACACCTTC.

This clonotype was observed at least ten times. V gene TRBV7-8 combines with J gene TRBJ2-2; TRBD2 aligns across 7 bases. The V gene end was trimmed by 0 bases and the J gene end by 0 bases; junction bases not matched to a gene: 10. The V gene's germline CDR1 is SGHVS and CDR2 FQNEAQ. This CDR3 spans 19 amino acids. The CDR3 spells CASSLAAAGYPSNTGELFF. Written as DNA, the CDR3 is TGTGCCAGCAGCTTAGCGGCAGCGGGGTACCCTTCGAACACCGGGGAGCTGTTTTTT.

CDR3 amino acids: CASRFWIDRRAADTQYF. The CDR3 bases are TGTGCCAGCAGGTTTTGGATCGACAGACGCGCGGCAGATACGCAGTATTTT. V gene TRBV7-9 combines with J gene TRBJ2-3, with D perhaps TRBD1 (5 bases). The CDR3 totals 17 residues. The germline gives CDR1 SEHNR, CDR2 FQNEAQ (reference sequence). V was shortened by 6 bases and J by 4 bases, with 23 bases between the two germline ends.

This clonotype has ten or more counts. The chain combines TRBV4-3 with TRBJ2-3; no reliable D call. Germline V gives CDR1 LGHNA, CDR2 YSLEER. Trimming stripped 0 bases from V and 2 bases from J, with 15 bases between. This CDR3 is built from 17 residues. CDR3 nucleotide sequence: TGCGCCAGCAGCCAAGATGATACTGGGGTAAACACAGATACGCAGTATTTT. Protein product: CASSQDDTGVNTDTQYF.

This clonotype was picked up many times. V and J are TRBV5-1 and TRBJ2-7; D possibly corresponds to TRBD1 (7 bases). V was pared by 4 bases and J by 3 bases, with 8 bases between. CDR1 is SGHRS and CDR2 is YFSETQ in the germline V gene. This CDR3 spans 12 amino acids. CDR3 nucleotides: TGCGCCAGCAGCCAGGGGGGCTACGAGCAGTACTTC. This gives the protein CASSQGGYEQYF. Looking up the rest from reference TRBV5-1 and TRBJ2-7 gives the full variable domain: KAGVTQTPRYLIKTRGQQVTLSCSPISGHRSVSWYQQTPGQGLQFLFEYFSETQRNKGNFPGRFSGRQFSNSRSEMNVSTLELGDSALYLCASSQGGYEQYFGPGTRLTVT.

This clonotype was recorded many times. The CDR3 coding sequence is TGCAGTGCTAGACCTCAAGACACGGGACGGACTTATCAGCCCCAGCATTTT. It codes for CSARPQDTGRTYQPQHF. The chain recombines TRBV20-1 with TRBJ1-5, with D possibly matching TRBD1 (5 bases). Between the trimmed V and J ends, which lost 2 bases and 5 bases, there was a span of 22 bases. The CDR3 loop spans 17 amino acids. Germline V gives CDR1 DFQATT, CDR2 SNEGSKA (reference sequence).